This entry features one T cell receptor (beta chain) sequence. Its antigen specificity is not known. The sample holds no much larger clone one base away, and base qualities are not on file. Genomic DNA was extracted from sorted cells for sequencing of the TCRbeta CDR3 region. The immunoSEQ Assay was used to sequence the TCRbeta CDR3 regions. The table comes from immuneACCESS by way of TCRdb, which keeps in-frame sequences with V and J called. Part of the clones is missing from these tables; in studies checked, under half for an unresolved V gene and the rest for unknown reasons. The sample data list tens of thousands of clones, and about 86% of these were observed just once. 2% to 2.5% of the sample goes to the ten largest clones. V lost 5 bases and J lost 3 bases; the stretch between them is 14 bases long. The CDR3 measures 15 amino acids from cysteine to phenylalanine. Just the 45-base CDR3 DNA is kept, in frame starting at base 1. From a lookup of the germline V gene, CDR1 and CDR2 are SGHTA and FQGNSA.

This sample is part of a study of OX40 agonist ivuxolimab in advanced cancers. For context, the study as a whole: Ivuxolimab was a fully human IgG2 agonistic monoclonal antibody targeting the costimulatory receptor OX40 (CD134). Intravenous ivuxolimab was administered to patients every 2 weeks at six dose levels: 0.01, 0.1, 0.3, 1.5, 3 and 10 mg/kg. Of the roughly 52 dose-escalation patients, hepatocellular carcinoma was present in around 20, melanoma in about 15, renal cell carcinoma in 9 and head and neck cancer in 9. In the dose-escalation cohort, over 65% of patients were male, and the mean age was approximately 60 years, with a range of roughly 20 to 80. Patients were allowed to have had prior anti-PD-1, anti-PD-L1 or anti-CTLA-4 therapy, and 30% to 50% of the dose-escalation patients had previously received checkpoint inhibitors. Partial responses were achieved by three dose-escalation patients, of whom one had hepatocellular carcinoma and two had cutaneous melanoma. The point of sequencing TCRbeta in the periphery was to test whether ivuxolimab changed TCR sequence diversity and drove clonal T-cell expansion. The paper reports the monotherapy dose-escalation portion (N = 52 patients) of the phase I ivuxolimab trial.

What the work shows at the level of the full study, not this receptor alone: After ivuxolimab, CD8+ T cells had more expanded clones than CD4+ T cells on average. The antigen specificity of the clonally expanded peripheral T cells was not determined. Low levels of normalized T-cell clonal expansion were also shown by some nonresponding patients. At doses of 0.1 to 3.0 mg/kg, clonal expansion of both CD4+ and CD8+ T cells in blood was seen between baseline and week 6. In partial responders in the 0.1-3.0 mg/kg groups, normalized peripheral clonal expansion was found to be among the lowest, especially among CD8+ T cells.

The trial excluded patients who had a history of autoimmune disease or who were on systemic immunosuppression. Peripheral blood for TCR sequencing was collected from all dose cohorts at baseline, on cycle 4 day 1, and on cycle 7 day 1. Samples came from an open-label, multicenter, first-in-human phase I dose-escalation trial of ivuxolimab. Adults with locally advanced or metastatic melanoma, renal cell carcinoma, hepatocellular carcinoma or head and neck squamous cell carcinoma were enrolled in the trial. CD4+ and CD8+ T cells were sorted separately from peripheral blood before TCR sequencing. The receptor chain draws on TRBV7-2 and TRBJ1-5; the D gene cannot be resolved reliably. The sequencing here drew on CD4+ or CD8+ T cells sorted from blood, taken in a trial of the OX40 agonist ivuxolimab. This receptor was identified in an adult with an advanced solid tumor such as melanoma, head and neck, liver or kidney cancer. The CDR3 corresponds to CASSPSATNNQPQHF. The nucleotide sequence reads TGTGCCAGCAGCCCGTCGGCGACCAACAATCAGCCCCAGCATTTT.